This passage covers 19 T cell receptor beta chains from one sample sequenced in a study of T cells in Graves' hyperthyroidism and ophthalmopathy. Amplification of TCR beta CDR3 regions used RNA as the template. Using the HTBI primer set, a first-round RT-PCR was run on the TCR CDR3. TCRdb processed the multiplex PCR reads anew with MiXCR; each CDR3 protein has one entry. Of under 500,000 distinct CDR3 sequences listed, more than 13% are singletons. Sequenced material: blood. The receptors stem from a man aged 50 or older with Graves' ophthalmopathy.

In this sample, this clonotype turned up many times. The rearrangement uses TRBV7-2 and TRBJ2-3, with D possibly being TRBD2 (6 bases). Germline CDR1 and CDR2: SGHTA and FQGNSA. The CDR3 length is 15 residues. Deletions cut 2 bases from V and 6 bases from J, with 15 bases between. Here the CDR3 reads CASSLRDSWPDTQYF. CDR3 nucleotides: TGTGCCAGCAGCTTAAGGGACTCCTGGCCTGATACGCAGTATTTT.

V is TRBV6-2 or TRBV6-3 and J is TRBJ1-2; unclear D gene. The germline V gene has CDR1 MNHEY and CDR2 SVGEGT. V lost 6 bases to trimming and J lost 8 bases, with 13 bases between them. This CDR3 is built from 12 residues. CDR3 loop: CASSRTWGGYTF. The CDR3 region has the DNA TGTGCCAGCAGCCGAACCTGGGGAGGCTACACCTTC.

This clonotype has just a few counts. The chain couples TRBV20-1 to TRBJ2-3; 11 nucleotides match TRBD2. This CDR3 region has 17 residues. V dropped 6 bases and J dropped 0; count of bases not matched to a gene: 11. Germline CDR1 reads DFQATT; CDR2 reads SNEGSKA (reference sequence). The CDR3 sequence: CSAIKGLADSSTDTQYF. In DNA, the CDR3 is TGCAGTGCCATAAAGGGACTAGCGGACTCTAGCACAGATACGCAGTATTTT.

This clonotype was recorded a few times. The chain joins TRBV27 to TRBJ2-2; 7 bases agree with TRBD1. Germline CDR1 MNHEY, CDR2 SMNVEV (reference sequence). Trimming cost V 7 bases and J 7 bases; bases outside gene matches: 9. This CDR3 contains 14 residues. CDR3 nucleotides: TGTGCCAGCACCCGACAGGGCGTCAACGGGGAGCTGTTTTTT. Translated, it gives CASTRQGVNGELFF.

The table lists this clonotype with many counts. The chain employs TRBV6-1 and TRBJ1-4; D gene ambiguous. V lost 6 bases to trimming and J lost 3 bases, with 14 bases between them. Germline assignment: CDR1 MNHNS and CDR2 SASEGT. The CDR3 length is 15 residues. The CDR3 DNA follows: TGTGCCAGCAGGCCACTCGGAAGGGCTAATGAAAAACTGTTTTTT. It specifies CASRPLGRANEKLFF.

This clonotype was recorded many times. This chain links TRBV3-1 with TRBJ2-1; D might be TRBD1 (6 bases). From germline, CDR1 is LGHDT and CDR2 YNNKEL (reference sequence). V shed 1 base and J shed 2 bases, with 12 bases lying between them. CDR3 length: 16 residues. DNA of the CDR3: TGTGCCAGCAGCCAAGTCGTGACAGGCCCCTACAATGAGCAGTTCTTC. It translates to CASSQVVTGPYNEQFF.

Comment on this clonotype: Possible read error: a much larger clone is one base away. This chain links TRBV10-3 with TRBJ2-1; TRBD2 agrees at 7 bases. Germline assignment: CDR1 ENHRY and CDR2 SYGVKD. Trimming at V came to 0 bases and at J to 11 bases, leaving 7 bases not matched to a gene. There are 14 residues in the CDR3. The CDR3: CAISESMGEGKQFF. The CDR3 region has the DNA TGTGCCATCAGTGAGTCGATGGGGGAGGGTAAGCAGTTCTTC.

V gene TRBV6-5 combines with J gene TRBJ2-5; no firm D call. V gave up 3 bases and J gave up 5 bases, with 10 bases separating them. Per germline, CDR1 MNHEY and CDR2 SVGAGI. This CDR3 has 13 amino acids. As DNA, the CDR3 is TGTGCCAGCAGTTATTTCCAGAGGGAGACCCAGTACTTC. This encodes CASSYFQRETQYF.

This clonotype has a count of ten or more. The rearrangement joins TRBV5-6 to TRBJ2-1; 8 bases are a match to TRBD2. The length of the CDR3 is 16 residues. V shed 0 bases, J shed 6 bases, and the junction held 8 bases outside the gene matches. Germline V gene sequence: CDR1 SGHDT, CDR2 YYEEEE. CDR3 loop: CASSLASGGPGNEQFF. As DNA, the CDR3 is TGTGCCAGCAGCTTGGCCTCGGGAGGGCCTGGCAATGAGCAGTTCTTC.

This clonotype was picked up a small number of times. The rearrangement links TRBV9 to TRBJ2-2; 9 positions match TRBD2. The germline V gene has CDR1 SGDLS and CDR2 YYNGEE. The CDR3 extends over 13 amino acids. V shed 8 bases and J 4 bases; nucleotides not matched to a gene: 3. CDR3: CAREAGGTGELFF. CDR3 in DNA: TGTGCCAGGGAAGCGGGAGGCACCGGGGAGCTGTTTTTT.

There are many counts of this clonotype. The J gene is TRBJ2-5, the V gene TRBV6-1; 12 nucleotides line up with TRBD2. V shed 0 bases, J shed 11 bases, and the junction held 4 bases outside the gene matches. The CDR3 spans 14 residues. Germline CDR1 is MNHNS and CDR2 is SASEGT. The CDR3 reads CASSEAGLAGRQYF. CDR3 sequence (DNA): TGTGCCAGCAGTGAAGCGGGACTAGCGGGTAGACAGTACTTC.

V gene TRBV5-1 combines with J gene TRBJ2-7; D may match TRBD1 or TRBD2 (5 bases each). Germline CDR1 and CDR2: SGHRS and YFSETQ. This CDR3 contains 14 residues. Trimming removed 6 bases from V and 3 bases from J, with 16 bases in between. The chain's CDR3 is CASKQDSTYYEQYF. CDR3 nucleotide sequence: TGCGCCAGCAAACAGGACTCTACCTACTACGAGCAGTACTTC.

This clonotype was seen many times. V is TRBV7-8 and J is TRBJ2-4; D unresolved. The CDR3 has 15 residues. In germline, CDR1 is SGHVS, CDR2 FQNEAQ. With 2 bases removed from V and 0 bases from J, the gap between germline ends came to 8 bases. CDR3 region: CASSLTVLAKNIQYF. The CDR3 region has the DNA TGTGCCAGCAGCTTAACGGTTCTAGCCAAAAACATTCAGTACTTC.

About this clonotype: A clone one base away is much larger, so this may be a read error. The rearrangement links TRBV12-3 or TRBV12-4 to TRBJ2-7; the match to TRBD2 covers 8 bases. Trimming removed 6 bases from V and 3 bases from J; junction bases left unmatched: 16. This CDR3 comprises 17 residues. The CDR3 nucleotides are TGTGCCAGCAGATTACTTCTCTCGGGGGGGGGGCTCTACGAGCAGTACTTC. It specifies CASRLLLSGGGLYEQYF.

The V and J genes are TRBV28 and TRBJ2-4, with TRBD1 matching over 7 bases. The germline V gene encodes CDR1 MDHEN and CDR2 SYDVKM. This CDR3 comprises 15 residues. Trimming removed 9 bases from V and 0 bases from J; junction bases left unmatched: 8. CDR3 bases: TGTGCCAGTAGTCCAGGGGGAGTAGCCAAAAACATTCAGTACTTC. Amino acid sequence: CASSPGGVAKNIQYF. Full variable domain (missing parts from reference TRBV28 and TRBJ2-4): DVKVTQSSRYLVKRTGEKVFLECVQDMDHENMFWYRQDPGLGLRLIYFSYDVKMKEKGDIPEGYSVSREKKERFSLILESASTNQTSMYLCASSPGGVAKNIQYFGAGTRLSVL.

This clonotype was counted many times. The chain employs TRBV5-1 and TRBJ2-1; 8 nucleotides agree with TRBD2. The trim removed 5 bases at V and 7 bases at J, leaving 17 bases unmatched. CDR3 size: 17 residues. Germline lookup yields CDR1 SGHRS and CDR2 YFSETQ. The CDR3 loop is CASRATGGRINENEQFF. CDR3 nucleotide sequence: TGCGCCAGCAGGGCAACGGGGGGGAGGATAAATGAGAATGAGCAGTTCTTC.

The chain employs TRBV27 and TRBJ2-3; TRBD2 agrees at 11 bases. CDR1 is MNHEY, CDR2 SMNVEV, per germline (reference sequence). The CDR3 contains 16 residues. After removal of 2 bases from V and 3 bases from J, the junction contained 4 bases not matched to a gene. Here the CDR3 reads CASSLHRTSGTDTQYF. The CDR3 DNA sequence: TGTGCCAGCAGTTTACATAGGACTAGCGGGACAGATACGCAGTATTTT.

This clonotype was seen ten or more times. This chain joins TRBV20-1 and TRBJ2-7; unclear D gene. Germline CDR1 and CDR2: DFQATT and SNEGSKA (reference sequence). This CDR3 is 13 amino acids long. Trimming left V 3 bases short and J 2 bases short, with 11 bases between. The CDR3 region is CSASLPLTYEQYF. In nucleotides, the CDR3 is TGCAGTGCTAGTTTGCCCTTGACCTACGAGCAGTACTTC.

The sample holds many counts of this clonotype. The chain has TRBV6-6 and TRBJ2-7; 7 bases fit TRBD2. The CDR3 is 14 residues long. Per the germline V gene, CDR1 is MNHNY and CDR2 is SVGAGI (reference sequence). Trimming at V came to 2 bases and at J to 0 bases, leaving 1 base not matched to a gene. CDR3 in DNA: TGTGCCAGCAGTTACGGGGGGGGCTCCTACGAGCAGTACTTC. This codes for CASSYGGGSYEQYF.